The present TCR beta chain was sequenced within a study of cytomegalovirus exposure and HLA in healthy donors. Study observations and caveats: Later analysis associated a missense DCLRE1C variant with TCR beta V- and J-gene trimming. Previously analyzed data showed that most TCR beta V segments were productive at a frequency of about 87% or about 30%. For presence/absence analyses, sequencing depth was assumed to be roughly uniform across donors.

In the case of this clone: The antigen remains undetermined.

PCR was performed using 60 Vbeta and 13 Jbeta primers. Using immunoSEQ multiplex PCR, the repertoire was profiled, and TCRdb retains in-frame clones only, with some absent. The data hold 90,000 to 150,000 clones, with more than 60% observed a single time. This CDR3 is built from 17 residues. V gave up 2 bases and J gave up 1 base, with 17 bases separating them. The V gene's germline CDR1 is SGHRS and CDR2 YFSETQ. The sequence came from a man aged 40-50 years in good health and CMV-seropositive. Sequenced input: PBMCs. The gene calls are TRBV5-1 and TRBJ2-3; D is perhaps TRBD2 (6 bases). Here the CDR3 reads CASSFSLLSGGTDTQYF. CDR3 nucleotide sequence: TGCGCCAGCAGCTTTTCCCTACTTAGCGGAGGCACAGATACGCAGTATTTT.